The 23 T cell receptor beta chains below all came from one sample that was sequenced in a study of T cell responses to AZD1222 COVID-19 vaccine. The table came from immunoSEQ multiplex PCR; TCRdb's copy has only in-frame clones and leaves some out. The data hold 65,000 to 85,000 clones, with 70% to 90% observed a single time. The sequences come from peripheral blood, collected 28 days after the second dose of the MenACWY control vaccine. These receptors all stem from an adult who received the MenACWY meningococcal vaccine as a control.

The gene calls are TRBV7-9 and TRBJ2-3; D is tentatively TRBD1 or TRBD2 (5 bases each). This CDR3 comprises 16 residues. V was pared by 5 bases and J by 2 bases, with 17 bases between. Germline V gene lookup returns CDR1 SEHNR and CDR2 FQNEAQ (reference sequence). The chain's CDR3 is CASSASGMGTTDTQYF. The CDR3 bases are TGTGCCAGCAGCGCTTCGGGGATGGGGACCACAGATACGCAGTATTTT.

The chain uses TRBV11-2 and TRBJ1-1, with 7 bases aligning to TRBD1. CDR3 length equals 15 residues. The V segment lost 0 bases and the J segment 5 bases; nucleotides outside the gene matches: 6. CDR1 and CDR2 from the germline V gene are SGHAT and FQNNGV. CDR3 region: CASSLDRAGGTEAFF. For the CDR3, the DNA is TGTGCCAGCAGCTTAGATCGAGCAGGGGGAACTGAAGCTTTCTTT.

This rearrangement joins TRBV19 to TRBJ1-1; D ambiguous. This CDR3 is built from 15 residues. The V end was cut by 2 bases, the J end by 4 bases, with 14 bases between. Germline V gene lookup returns CDR1 LNHDA and CDR2 SQIVND (reference sequence). The CDR3, as DNA: TGTGCCAGTAGTATATTCAGAGGGCCGGGCACTGAAGCTTTCTTT. This translates into CASSIFRGPGTEAFF.

The CDR3 bases are TGTGCCAGCAGCTCACGAGGTCGGGGAACTGGGGCCAACGTCCTGACTTTC. Translating gives CASSSRGRGTGANVLTF. The chain has TRBV7-8 and TRBJ2-6; D may be TRBD2 (5 bases). Trimming took 4 bases from V and 2 from J, leaving 15 bases between them. The CDR3 is 17 amino acids. Germline assignment: CDR1 SGHVS and CDR2 FQNEAQ.

V usage is TRBV12-3 or TRBV12-4 and J usage is TRBJ2-7; D possibly corresponds to TRBD1 (5 bases). V was pared by 2 bases and J by 7 bases, with 12 bases between. The CDR3 is made up of 13 amino acids. The DNA for the CDR3 is TGTGCCAGCAGTTTAATCAGGGATCGTGAGCAGTACTTC. Its protein is CASSLIRDREQYF.

The chain carries TRBV10-3 and TRBJ1-1, with D maybe TRBD1 (6 bases). Germline V gene data show CDR1 as ENHRY and CDR2 as SYGVKD. The CDR3 runs 13 residues. CDR3 DNA sequence: TGTGCGCTCAGGGGCACGGAGAACACTGAAGCTTTCTTT. It specifies CALRGTENTEAFF.

This chain joins TRBV2 and TRBJ1-1; possible D gene TRBD1, 5 bases. This CDR3 spans 14 amino acids. With 7 bases removed from V and 1 base from J, the gap between germline ends came to 13 bases. Per the germline V gene, CDR1 is SNHLY and CDR2 is FYNNEI. This CDR3 is CASKNPQGNTEAFF. The CDR3, as DNA: TGTGCCAGCAAAAACCCCCAGGGGAACACTGAAGCTTTCTTT.

V usage is TRBV5-1 and J usage is TRBJ1-1; 7 bases are shared with TRBD1. The CDR3 runs to 14 residues. Germline-derived CDR1 and CDR2 are SGHRS and YFSETQ. V lost 3 bases and J lost 3; bases outside the gene matches: 5. CDR3 DNA: TGCGCCAGCAGCTATGACAGGGCGGACACTGAAGCTTTCTTT. It translates to CASSYDRADTEAFF.

The CDR3 here is CASSGESTGNYGYTF. The CDR3 DNA reads TGTGCCAGCAGTGGGGAGTCGACAGGGAACTATGGCTACACCTTC. This chain joins TRBV25-1 and TRBJ1-2; 7 bases align to TRBD1. Germline lookup yields CDR1 MGHDK and CDR2 SYGVNS. This CDR3 is 15 amino acids long. The V segment lost 4 bases and the J segment 2 bases; nucleotides outside the gene matches: 7.

This chain joins TRBV5-6 and TRBJ1-1; D remains ambiguous. V lost 4 bases, J lost 3 bases, and 10 bases lay in between. Germline V lookup: CDR1 SGHDT, CDR2 YYEEEE. This CDR3 has 13 amino acids. CDR3 coding DNA: TGTGCCAGCAGCGAAACACCTGACACTGAAGCTTTCTTT. It translates to CASSETPDTEAFF.

The rearrangement joins TRBV11-2 to TRBJ1-1, with D maybe TRBD1 (6 bases). The CDR3 runs to 13 residues. Germline V gene data show CDR1 as SGHAT and CDR2 as FQNNGV. Deletions cut 3 bases from V and 5 bases from J, with 10 bases between. The CDR3 DNA is TGTGCCAGCAGCTTCTACAGGGTAACTGAAGCTTTCTTT. It is translated as CASSFYRVTEAFF.

This chain uses TRBV6-5 with TRBJ1-1, with TRBD1 matching over 11 bases. This CDR3 spans 15 amino acids. The V gene end was trimmed by 4 bases and the J gene end by 6 bases; junction bases not matched to a gene: 7. Germline V gives CDR1 MNHEY, CDR2 SVGAGI. DNA of the CDR3: TGTGCCAGCAGTTCTAACCCGGACAGGGGGCCTGAAGCTTTCTTT. Amino acids: CASSSNPDRGPEAFF.

The CDR3 DNA follows: TGTGCCAGCAGTGACGACAGGGCCAACTATAATTCACCCCTCCACTTT. Its translation: CASSDDRANYNSPLHF. The chain is built from TRBV21-1 and TRBJ1-6; the table's D call, TRBD1, has no DNA check behind it. TRBV21-1 is classified as a pseudogene. CDR3 length equals 16 residues.

V and J are TRBV4-1 and TRBJ2-7; D assignment may be TRBD1 or TRBD2 (5 bases each). The CDR3 is 14 residues long. Trimming took 3 bases from V and 3 from J, leaving 12 bases between them. CDR1 MGHRA and CDR2 YSYEKL come from the germline V gene. As DNA, the CDR3 is TGCGCCAGCAGCCACATGACAGAGGGCTACGAGCAGTACTTC. The encoded protein is CASSHMTEGYEQYF.

This chain connects TRBV18 to TRBJ2-7; D gene ambiguous. The ends were cut back, 8 bases at V and 0 bases at J, with 11 bases in the middle. The CDR3 spans 13 residues. CDR1 KGHSH and CDR2 LQKENI come from the germline V gene. As DNA, the CDR3 is TGTGCCAGCCGAAAGGATAGCTCCTACGAGCAGTACTTC. This codes for CASRKDSSYEQYF.

The chain couples TRBV19 to TRBJ1-4; 8 nucleotides align to TRBD1. The CDR3 is made up of 13 amino acids. Germline-derived CDR1 and CDR2 are LNHDA and SQIVND (reference sequence). The V and J ends lost 8 bases and 11 bases, in that order; junction bases with no gene match: 10. CDR3 bases: TGTGCCAGTCGCCAGGGGGCGCAACGGAAACTGTTTTTT. As protein: CASRQGAQRKLFF.

The J gene is TRBJ1-1, the V gene TRBV2, with 8 bases fitting TRBD1. Per the germline V gene, CDR1 is SNHLY and CDR2 is FYNNEI. V shed 7 bases and J 0 bases; nucleotides not matched to a gene: 10. This CDR3 has 16 residues. The CDR3 DNA reads as TGTGCCAGCATTATACGGACAGGGTCAATGAACACTGAAGCTTTCTTT. This sequence encodes CASIIRTGSMNTEAFF.

This chain uses TRBV7-8 with TRBJ2-3, with D perhaps TRBD1 (5 bases). CDR3 length: 13 amino acids. V lost 5 bases and J lost 10, with 16 bases in between. The germline gives CDR1 SGHVS, CDR2 FQNEAQ. In nucleotides, the CDR3 is TGTGCCAGCAGCCTAAACAGGCAGGGCCCGCAGTATTTT. This codes for CASSLNRQGPQYF.

The DNA for the CDR3 is TGTGCCAGCAGTTACGACAGGGGGGTCACTGAAGCTTTCTTT. Translated, it gives CASSYDRGVTEAFF. This sequence joins TRBV6-6 and TRBJ1-1; 9 positions match TRBD1. The CDR3 runs to 14 residues. J was trimmed by 4 bases and V by 2 bases; bases with no gene match: 2. Germline lookup yields CDR1 MNHNY and CDR2 SVGAGI (reference sequence).

This chain joins TRBV6-5 and TRBJ1-1; no clear D gene. Trimming removed 4 bases from V and 4 bases from J, with 16 bases in between. The CDR3 spans 15 residues. The germline V gene encodes CDR1 MNHEY and CDR2 SVGAGI. DNA for the CDR3: TGTGCCAGCAGTTTACTGGGAATTGAGGTCACTGAAGCTTTCTTT. This sequence encodes CASSLLGIEVTEAFF.

This chain connects TRBV3-1 (or the pseudogene TRBV3-2) to TRBJ2-5, with a weak D call TRBD2 (7 bases). The CDR3 loop spans 18 amino acids. Germline CDR1 LGHDT, CDR2 YNNKEL (reference sequence). V lost 4 bases, J lost 4 bases, and 25 bases lay in between. The CDR3 loop is CASSLPQRGGRIVETQYF. CDR3 nucleotides: TGTGCCAGCAGCCTACCGCAGAGGGGGGGCCGAATTGTAGAGACCCAGTACTTC.

The V call is TRBV6-5, the J call TRBJ1-1; 8 bases fit TRBD1. CDR1 and CDR2 from the germline V gene are MNHEY and SVGAGI. This CDR3 contains 14 residues. The J segment lost 5 bases and the V segment lost 6 bases, leaving 8 bases of the junction unmatched. The chain's CDR3 is CASSPGTGSTEAFF. Written as DNA, the CDR3 is TGTGCCAGCAGCCCCGGGACAGGCTCGACTGAAGCTTTCTTT.

This clone was counted a few times. V gene TRBV6-5 combines with J gene TRBJ2-1; 9 nucleotides line up with TRBD2. The CDR3 has 16 amino acids. Germline loops: CDR1 MNHEY, CDR2 SVGAGI. The ends lost 0 bases at V and 7 bases at J; junction bases unmatched: 7. This chain's CDR3 is CASSYSGRGGRNEQFF. The CDR3 DNA sequence: TGTGCCAGCAGTTACTCCGGGCGGGGGGGCCGGAATGAGCAGTTCTTC.